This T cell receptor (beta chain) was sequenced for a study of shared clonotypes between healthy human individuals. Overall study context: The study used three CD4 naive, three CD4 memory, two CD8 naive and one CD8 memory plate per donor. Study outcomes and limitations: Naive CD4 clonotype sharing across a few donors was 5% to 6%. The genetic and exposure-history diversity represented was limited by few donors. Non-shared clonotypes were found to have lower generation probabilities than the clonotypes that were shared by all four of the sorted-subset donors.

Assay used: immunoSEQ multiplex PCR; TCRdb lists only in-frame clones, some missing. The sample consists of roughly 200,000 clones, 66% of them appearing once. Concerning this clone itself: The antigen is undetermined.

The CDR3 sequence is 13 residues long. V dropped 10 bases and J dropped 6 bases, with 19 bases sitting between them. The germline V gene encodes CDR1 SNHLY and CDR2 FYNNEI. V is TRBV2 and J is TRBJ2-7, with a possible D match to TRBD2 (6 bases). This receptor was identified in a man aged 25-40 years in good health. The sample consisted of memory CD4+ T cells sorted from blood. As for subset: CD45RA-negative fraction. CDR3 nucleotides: TGTGCCACGGCGGGAAATTCCGACTCCGAGCAGTACTTC. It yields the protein CATAGNSDSEQYF.